A single T cell receptor beta chain is shown here with its context. This sample was included in a study of technical replicates of blood from a handful of donors. CDR3 size: 16 residues. CDR1 is MGHRA and CDR2 is YSYEKL in the germline V gene. Deletions cut 0 bases from V and 10 bases from J, with 18 bases between. The method was immunoSEQ multiplex PCR; TCRdb's version includes in-frame clones alone and lacks a portion of them. The table shows fewer than 90,000 clones, with 90% to 95% occurring only once. This clonotype originated in a human donor in good health. The sample was T cells isolated from PBMCs. The chain joins TRBV4-1 to TRBJ2-2; D perhaps matches TRBD1 (6 bases). CDR3 DNA: TGCGCCAGCAGCCAAGATCGGGAACAGGGAGCGGAGGAGCTGTTTTTT. Translated: CASSQDREQGAEELFF.